The T cell receptor (beta chain) described here comes from a study of control samples from healthy donors and cancer patients. This clone has more than one count but fewer than ten. The germline V and J ends were trimmed by 5 bases and 0 bases, with 14 bases remaining between them. The length of the CDR3 is 16 residues. The germline V gene encodes CDR1 SEHNR and CDR2 FQNEAQ (reference sequence). Profiling relied on immunoSEQ multiplex PCR, and the TCRdb table lists in-frame clones only, not all of them. The sample records fewer than 60,000 clones, about 86% being singletons. Sequencing input: PBMCs. This rearrangement joins TRBV7-9 to TRBJ1-3; D remains unclear. The source of this sequence is a woman between 45 and 60 years old with lung cancer. The CDR3 DNA sequence: TGTGCCAGCAGCCTAGTGGCCGCCGCCTCTGGAAACACCATATATTTT. This gives the protein CASSLVAAASGNTIYF.